Below, one T cell receptor (beta chain) is given with its context. Its antigen is not identified. These data are taken from a study of OX40 agonist ivuxolimab in advanced cancers. Broader study findings: Clonal expansion by week 6 occurred in CD4+ and CD8+ blood T cells (at 0.1 to 3.0 mg/kg).

V lost 5 bases, J lost 0 bases, and 16 bases lay in between. The CDR3 consists of 17 residues. CDR1 MRHNA and CDR2 SNTAGT come from the germline V gene. Repertoires were generated with immunoSEQ multiplex PCR, while TCRdb's copy carries only in-frame clones and drops some. The sample comprises some 70,000 clones, roughly four fifths of which are singletons, and under 1.5% rests with the top ten. This material consisted of CD4+ or CD8+ T cells sorted from blood, taken in a trial of the OX40 agonist ivuxolimab. The sequence came from an adult with an advanced solid tumor such as melanoma, head and neck, liver or kidney cancer. The genes are TRBV6-4 and TRBJ1-4, with a tentative D call TRBD1 (5 bases). CDR3 residues: CASSMGRWIATNEKLFF. The CDR3 nucleotides are TGTGCCAGCAGTATGGGACGGTGGATTGCAACTAATGAAAAACTGTTTTTT.